Listed below are T cell receptor beta chains from one sample, sequenced in a study of regulatory T cells in long-lasting Graves disease. One entry per CDR3 protein results from TCRdb running MiXCR on the multiplex PCR reads. The sample has about 620,000 distinct CDR3 sequences, 15% to 20% seen once. Another study also made use of these data, one on T cells in Graves' hyperthyroidism and ophthalmopathy.

Sequences were derived from peripheral blood mononuclear cells (PBMCs), sampled at new diagnosis, from a patient treated with antithyroid drugs. The receptors derive from a woman aged 25-40 years with Graves disease. Each CDR3 is given with its conserved first and last residue.

v_call cdr3_aa
TRBV6-5 CASSYGPGLAEETQYF
TRBV5-1 CASSLWGTGDNQPQHF
TRBV20-1 CSARSGTLYEQYF
TRBV28 CASSPQTGSNYGYTF
TRBV28 CASGPSDRLVLYEQYF
TRBV6-2/TRBV6-3 CACRGGLAGGTQYF
TRBV9 CASSKEGLAGNNNEQFF
TRBV3-1 CASSQRLAGVPQETQHF
TRBV6-1 CASSDHANEKLFF
TRBV11-2 CASSLGDYYEQYF
TRBV20-1 CSARKGVDGYTF
TRBV2 CASRARPGTEAFF
TRBV27 CATGFISEKLFF
TRBV27 CASSLDGPPYEQYF
TRBV7-3 CASSLQSGGLGGTQYF
TRBV6-2/TRBV6-3 CASSYFLAGGPGELFF
TRBV6-9 CASSFDVQYGYTF
TRBV29-1 CSVETLSGANVLTF
TRBV7-2 CASSSGPSGNTIYF
TRBV5-1 CASSFTGLAGEQYF
TRBV18 CASSPSNRDRVNTEAFF
TRBV6-1 CASSLLEGQPQHF
TRBV20-1 CSAEQSRGQPQHF
TRBV30 CAWRWGTSGSEQYF
TRBV18 CASSARESETQYF
TRBV6-2/TRBV6-3 CASSSRLRDSKQFF
TRBV5-1 CASRDGTYNSPLHF
TRBV19 CASSIGSGRIGYTGELFF
TRBV2 CASRSGTSGPYEQYF